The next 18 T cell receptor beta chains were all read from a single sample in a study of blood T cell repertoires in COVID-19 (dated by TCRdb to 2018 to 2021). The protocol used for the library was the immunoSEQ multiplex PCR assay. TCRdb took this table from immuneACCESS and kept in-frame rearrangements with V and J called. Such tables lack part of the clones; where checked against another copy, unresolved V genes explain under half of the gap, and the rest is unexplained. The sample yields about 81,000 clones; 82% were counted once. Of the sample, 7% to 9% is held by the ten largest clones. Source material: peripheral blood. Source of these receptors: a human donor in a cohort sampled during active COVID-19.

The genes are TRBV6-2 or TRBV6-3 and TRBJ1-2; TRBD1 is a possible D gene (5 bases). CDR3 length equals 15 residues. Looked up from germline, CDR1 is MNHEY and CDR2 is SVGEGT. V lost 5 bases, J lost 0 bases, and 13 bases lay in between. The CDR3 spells CASSHRQRANYGYTF. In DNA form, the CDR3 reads TGTGCCAGCAGTCACCGACAGAGAGCTAACTATGGCTACACCTTC.

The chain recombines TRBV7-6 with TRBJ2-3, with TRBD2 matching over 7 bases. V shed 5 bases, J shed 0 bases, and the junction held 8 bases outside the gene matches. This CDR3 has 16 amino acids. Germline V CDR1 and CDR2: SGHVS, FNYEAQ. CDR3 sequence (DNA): TGTGCCAGCAGCGAAACGGGGGGTACTAGCACAGATACGCAGTATTTT. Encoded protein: CASSETGGTSTDTQYF.

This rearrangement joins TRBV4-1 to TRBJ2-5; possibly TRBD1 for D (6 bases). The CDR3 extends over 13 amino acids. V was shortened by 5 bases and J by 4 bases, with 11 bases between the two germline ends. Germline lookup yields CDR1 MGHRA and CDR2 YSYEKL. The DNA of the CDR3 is TGCGCCAGCAGCGAGGGGGTATCAGAGACCCAGTACTTC. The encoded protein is CASSEGVSETQYF.

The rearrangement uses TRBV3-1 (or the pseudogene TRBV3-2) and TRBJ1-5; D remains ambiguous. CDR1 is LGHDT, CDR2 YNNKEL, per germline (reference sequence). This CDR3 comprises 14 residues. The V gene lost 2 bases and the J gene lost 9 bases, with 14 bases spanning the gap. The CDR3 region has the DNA TGTGCCAGCAGCCAATTCGGGGATCCGTGGCCCCAGCATTTT. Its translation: CASSQFGDPWPQHF.

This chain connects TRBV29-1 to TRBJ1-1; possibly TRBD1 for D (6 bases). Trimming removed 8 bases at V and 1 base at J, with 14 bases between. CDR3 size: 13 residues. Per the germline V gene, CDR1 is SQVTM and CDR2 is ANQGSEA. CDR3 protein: CSFTVQGNTEAFF. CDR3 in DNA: TGCAGCTTCACCGTACAGGGGAACACTGAAGCTTTCTTT.

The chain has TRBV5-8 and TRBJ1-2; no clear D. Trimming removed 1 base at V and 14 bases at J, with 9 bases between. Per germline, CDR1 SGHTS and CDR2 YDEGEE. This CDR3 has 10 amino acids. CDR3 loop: CASSLPFVTF. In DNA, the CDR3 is TGTGCCAGCAGCTTGCCCTTTGTGACCTTC.

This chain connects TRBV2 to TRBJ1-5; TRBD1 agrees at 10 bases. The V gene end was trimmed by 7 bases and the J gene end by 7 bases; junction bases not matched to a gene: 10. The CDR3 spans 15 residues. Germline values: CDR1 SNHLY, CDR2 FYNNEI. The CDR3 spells CASTLVGQGNQPQHF. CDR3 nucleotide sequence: TGTGCCAGCACCTTGGTGGGACAGGGGAACCAGCCCCAGCATTTT.

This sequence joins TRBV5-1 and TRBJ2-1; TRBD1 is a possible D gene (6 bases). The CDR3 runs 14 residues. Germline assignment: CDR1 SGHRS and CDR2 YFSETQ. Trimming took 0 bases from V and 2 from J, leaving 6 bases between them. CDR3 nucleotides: TGCGCCAGCAGCTTGGAGGGGGCCTACAATGAGCAGTTCTTC. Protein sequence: CASSLEGAYNEQFF.

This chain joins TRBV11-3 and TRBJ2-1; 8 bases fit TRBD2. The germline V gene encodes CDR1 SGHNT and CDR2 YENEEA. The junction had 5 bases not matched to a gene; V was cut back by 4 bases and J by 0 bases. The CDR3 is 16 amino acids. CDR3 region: CASSSPGLDSYNEQFF. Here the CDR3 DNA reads TGTGCCAGCAGCTCGCCGGGACTAGACTCCTACAATGAGCAGTTCTTC.

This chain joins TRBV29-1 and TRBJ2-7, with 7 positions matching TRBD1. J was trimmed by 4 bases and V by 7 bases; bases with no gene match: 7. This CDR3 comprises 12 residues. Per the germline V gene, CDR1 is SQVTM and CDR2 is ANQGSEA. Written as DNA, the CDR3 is TGCAGCGGAAGACTGGGACAGTACGAGCAGTACTTC. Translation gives CSGRLGQYEQYF.

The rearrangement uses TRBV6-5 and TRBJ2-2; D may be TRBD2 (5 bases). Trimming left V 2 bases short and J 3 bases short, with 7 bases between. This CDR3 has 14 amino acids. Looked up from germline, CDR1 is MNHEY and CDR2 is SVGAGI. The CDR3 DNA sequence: TGTGCCAGCAGTTACCGGGAAGACACCGGGGAGCTGTTTTTT. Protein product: CASSYREDTGELFF.

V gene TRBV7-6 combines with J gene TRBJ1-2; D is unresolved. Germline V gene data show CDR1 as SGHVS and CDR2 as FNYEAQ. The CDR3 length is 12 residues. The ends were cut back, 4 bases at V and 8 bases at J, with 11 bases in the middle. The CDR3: CASSSGVDGYTF. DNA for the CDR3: TGTGCCAGCAGCTCCGGGGTTGACGGCTACACCTTC.

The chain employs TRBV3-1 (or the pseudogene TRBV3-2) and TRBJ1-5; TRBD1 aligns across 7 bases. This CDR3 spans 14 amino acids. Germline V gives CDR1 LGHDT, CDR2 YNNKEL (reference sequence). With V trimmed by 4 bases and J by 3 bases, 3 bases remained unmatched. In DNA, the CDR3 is TGTGCCAGCAGCCCGACAGGGCCCAATCAGCCCCAGCATTTT. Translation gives CASSPTGPNQPQHF.

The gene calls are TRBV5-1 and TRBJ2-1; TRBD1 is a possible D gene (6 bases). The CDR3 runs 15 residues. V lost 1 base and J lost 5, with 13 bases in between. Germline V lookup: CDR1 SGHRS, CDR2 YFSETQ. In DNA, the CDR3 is TGCGCCAGCAGCTTGTCGACAGGTACGAACAATGAGCAGTTCTTC. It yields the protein CASSLSTGTNNEQFF.

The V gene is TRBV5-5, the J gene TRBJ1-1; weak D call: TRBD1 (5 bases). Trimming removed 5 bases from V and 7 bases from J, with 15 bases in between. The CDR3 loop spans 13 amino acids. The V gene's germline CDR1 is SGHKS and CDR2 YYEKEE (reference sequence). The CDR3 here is CASSAQEPFEAFF. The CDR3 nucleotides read TGTGCCAGCAGTGCACAGGAGCCTTTTGAAGCTTTCTTT.

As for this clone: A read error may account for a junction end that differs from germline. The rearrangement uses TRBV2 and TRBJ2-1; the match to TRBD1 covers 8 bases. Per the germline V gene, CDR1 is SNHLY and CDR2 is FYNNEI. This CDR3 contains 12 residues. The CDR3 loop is CASGGMDNEQFF. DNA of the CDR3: TGCGCCTCAGGGGGCATGGACAATGAGCAGTTCTTC.

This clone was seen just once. The CDR3 sequence is CASSSYGYEQYF. CDR3 DNA: TGTGCCAGCAGCTCATACGGGTACGAGCAGTACTTC. This chain uses TRBV7-9 with TRBJ2-7; no definite D call. Trimming removed 4 bases at V and 4 bases at J, with 8 bases between. The CDR3 totals 12 residues. The germline CDR1 and CDR2 sequences are SEHNR and FQNEAQ (reference sequence).

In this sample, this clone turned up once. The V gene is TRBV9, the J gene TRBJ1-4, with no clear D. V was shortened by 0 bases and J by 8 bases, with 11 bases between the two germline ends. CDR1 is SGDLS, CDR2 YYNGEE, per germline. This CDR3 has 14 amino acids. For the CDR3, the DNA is TGTGCCAGCAGCGTAGAATCGCCCGGGGAAAAACTGTTTTTT. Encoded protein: CASSVESPGEKLFF.